A single sample gave rise to the 13 T cell receptor beta chains below, sequenced in a study of PD-1 blockade in classical Hodgkin lymphoma. Repertoires were generated with immunoSEQ multiplex PCR, while TCRdb's copy carries only in-frame clones and drops some. This table holds some 21,000 clones, about four fifths found once. All the patients suffered relapse after autologous stem cell transplantation, and brentuximab vedotin exposure differed. The material sequenced was peripheral blood mononuclear cells (PBMCs), taken before the second cycle of nivolumab. All receptors come from a human donor with classical Hodgkin lymphoma.

The J gene is TRBJ2-2, the V gene TRBV7-2, with 7 bases identical to TRBD2. The CDR3 length is 14 residues. CDR1 and CDR2 from the germline V gene are SGHTA and FQGNSA. V was pared by 5 bases and J by 5 bases, with 5 bases of the junction left unmatched. The CDR3 region is CASSGGSLTGELFF. The CDR3 DNA is TGTGCCAGCAGCGGCGGGAGTTTGACCGGGGAGCTGTTTTTT.

A few counts support this clone. The rearrangement joins TRBV5-6 to TRBJ2-5; 11 nucleotides match TRBD2. CDR1 and CDR2 from the germline V gene are SGHDT and YYEEEE. J gave up 4 bases and V 4 bases, and 3 bases lay outside the gene matches. This CDR3 spans 14 amino acids. The CDR3 nucleotides read TGTGCCAGCAGCGGAGGACTAGCGGGAGAGACCCAGTACTTC. Encoded protein: CASSGGLAGETQYF.

The chain recombines TRBV28 with TRBJ1-1, with TRBD1 identical over 8 bases. From germline, CDR1 is MDHEN and CDR2 SYDVKM. V was clipped by 4 bases and J by 4 bases; unmatched bases: 5. The CDR3 sequence is 14 residues long. CDR3 in amino acids: CASSSRGRVTEAFF. DNA of the CDR3: TGTGCCAGCAGTTCCAGGGGGCGGGTCACTGAAGCTTTCTTT. Full variable domain (missing parts from reference TRBV28 and TRBJ1-1): DVKVTQSSRYLVKRTGEKVFLECVQDMDHENMFWYRQDPGLGLRLIYFSYDVKMKEKGDIPEGYSVSREKKERFSLILESASTNQTSMYLCASSSRGRVTEAFFGQGTRLTVV.

This clone was found a few times. This rearrangement joins TRBV7-6 to TRBJ2-6, with D tentatively TRBD1 (6 bases). V was pared by 5 bases and J by 2 bases, with 10 bases between. Germline values: CDR1 SGHVS, CDR2 FNYEAQ. This CDR3 spans 15 amino acids. The CDR3 DNA reads as TGTGCCAGCAGCCATCAGGGGCCTGGGGCCAACGTCCTGACTTTC. It codes for CASSHQGPGANVLTF.

The chain recombines TRBV5-1 with TRBJ2-2; 11 positions match TRBD1. With V trimmed by 4 bases and J by 6 bases, 8 bases remained unmatched. CDR3 size: 16 residues. Germline V gene sequence: CDR1 SGHRS, CDR2 YFSETQ. The CDR3 DNA reads TGCGCCAGCAGCCCCGGGGGGACAGGGGGAGCCGGGGAGCTGTTTTTT. Protein sequence: CASSPGGTGGAGELFF.

The chain links TRBV5-6 to TRBJ1-1; D is unresolved. The CDR3 is made up of 13 amino acids. Trimming removed 1 base at V and 5 bases at J, with 9 bases between. Germline V lookup: CDR1 SGHDT, CDR2 YYEEEE. CDR3 in amino acids: CASSLTGRTEAFF. CDR3 nucleotide sequence: TGTGCCAGCAGCTTGACGGGGAGAACTGAAGCTTTCTTT.

The rearrangement joins TRBV5-4 to TRBJ2-7, with D perhaps TRBD2 (5 bases). Looked up from germline, CDR1 is SGHNT and CDR2 is YYREEE (reference sequence). The ends were cut back, 2 bases at V and 2 bases at J, with 11 bases in the middle. The CDR3 has 14 amino acids. In nucleotides, the CDR3 is TGTGCCAGCAGCTTAAGTCCGACTACCTACGAGCAGTACTTC. Translating gives CASSLSPTTYEQYF.

V is TRBV7-2 and J is TRBJ1-6; D unclear. V lost 6 bases and J lost 0, with 12 bases in between. From germline, CDR1 is SGHTA and CDR2 FQGNSA. The CDR3 sequence is 16 residues long. This CDR3 is CASRPDGSSYNSPLHF. In DNA form, the CDR3 reads TGTGCCAGCAGACCGGACGGGAGCTCCTATAATTCACCCCTCCACTTT.

The count of this clone is one. The chain combines TRBV2 with TRBJ2-1; TRBD1 aligns across 9 bases. V shed 5 bases and J 16 bases; nucleotides not matched to a gene: 12. Germline-derived CDR1 and CDR2 are SNHLY and FYNNEI. The CDR3 loop spans 13 amino acids. This CDR3 reads CASSLGTGSQDFF. CDR3 sequence (DNA): TGTGCCAGCAGTCTAGGGACAGGGTCGCAGGATTTCTTC.

The rearrangement joins TRBV5-6 to TRBJ2-3; 9 positions agree with TRBD1. Germline CDR1 is SGHDT and CDR2 is YYEEEE. The CDR3 covers 15 residues. J was trimmed by 6 bases and V by 2 bases; bases with no gene match: 7. The chain's CDR3 is CASSLWGQGGDTQYF. As DNA, the CDR3 is TGTGCCAGCAGCTTATGGGGACAGGGAGGCGATACGCAGTATTTT.

The V call is TRBV6-6, the J call TRBJ2-7; 7 nucleotides match TRBD1. The V gene's germline CDR1 is MNHNY and CDR2 SVGAGI (reference sequence). Trimming at V came to 6 bases and at J to 2 bases, leaving 4 bases not matched to a gene. This CDR3 region has 13 residues. For the CDR3, the DNA is TGTGCCAGCAGAAGGGGACAGACCTACGAGCAGTACTTC. Translating gives CASRRGQTYEQYF.

The rearrangement joins TRBV6-6 to TRBJ1-5; D is uncertain. This CDR3 region has 13 residues. Trimming left V 2 bases short and J 3 bases short, with 5 bases between. Looked up from germline, CDR1 is MNHNY and CDR2 is SVGAGI (reference sequence). The CDR3 nucleotides are TGTGCCAGCAGTTACCCCCCCAATCAGCCCCAGCATTTT. This codes for CASSYPPNQPQHF.

The V call is TRBV11-2, the J call TRBJ1-5; unclear D gene. The germline gives CDR1 SGHAT, CDR2 FQNNGV. This CDR3 has 14 residues. Trimming removed 0 bases at V and 6 bases at J, with 9 bases between. CDR3 nucleotide sequence: TGTGCCAGCAGCTTAGACGGGGTCAGTCAGCCCCAGCATTTT. As protein: CASSLDGVSQPQHF.